The 15 T cell receptor beta chains below come from one sample, sequenced in a study of blood T cell repertoires in COVID-19. Data came from immunoSEQ multiplex PCR; TCRdb stores just in-frame clones and leaves some out. The data contain 200,000 to 250,000 clones, around 84% of them singletons. Sample: peripheral blood. The receptor source for this set is a human donor in a cohort sampled during active COVID-19.

The J gene is TRBJ2-3, the V gene TRBV27; D is unresolved. The CDR3 totals 14 residues. V lost 2 bases to trimming and J lost 1 base, with 7 bases between them. Germline CDR1 MNHEY, CDR2 SMNVEV (reference sequence). The CDR3 nucleotides are TGTGCCAGCAGTTTACGGGTCGGCACAGATACGCAGTATTTT. This gives the protein CASSLRVGTDTQYF.

This chain joins TRBV12-3 or TRBV12-4 and TRBJ1-4; D remains unclear. CDR3 length: 13 amino acids. Trimming left V 6 bases short and J 6 bases short, with 11 bases between. In DNA form, the CDR3 reads TGTGCCAGCAGCGCACTACCTTATGAAAAACTGTTTTTT. Translating it yields CASSALPYEKLFF.

The rearrangement uses TRBV5-1 and TRBJ2-4; TRBD1 agrees at 9 bases. V shed 5 bases and J 7 bases; nucleotides not matched to a gene: 10. The CDR3 sequence is 15 residues long. The germline V gene has CDR1 SGHRS and CDR2 YFSETQ. The CDR3 is CASSPSTGGQNIQYF. The CDR3, as DNA: TGCGCCAGCAGTCCCTCGACAGGGGGGCAGAACATTCAGTACTTC. Complete variable domain (other parts from reference TRBV5-1 and TRBJ2-4): KAGVTQTPRYLIKTRGQQVTLSCSPISGHRSVSWYQQTPGQGLQFLFEYFSETQRNKGNFPGRFSGRQFSNSRSEMNVSTLELGDSALYLCASSPSTGGQNIQYFGAGTRLSVL.

The chain uses TRBV30 and TRBJ1-1; no clear D. The CDR3 is 13 residues long. V lost 2 bases, J lost 1 base, and 8 bases lay in between. Germline assignment: CDR1 GTSNPN and CDR2 SVGIG (reference sequence). CDR3 in amino acids: CAWSTTGNTEAFF. Written as DNA, the CDR3 is TGTGCCTGGAGTACAACGGGGAACACTGAAGCTTTCTTT.

V is TRBV7-8 and J is TRBJ1-3; D is perhaps TRBD1 (6 bases). V was shortened by 1 base and J by 0 bases, with 7 bases between the two germline ends. This CDR3 contains 15 residues. Per germline, CDR1 SGHVS and CDR2 FQNEAQ. CDR3 sequence: CASSLGTVSGNTIYF. CDR3 DNA sequence: TGTGCCAGCAGCTTAGGGACAGTCTCTGGAAACACCATATATTTT.

V and J are TRBV6-2 or TRBV6-3 and TRBJ1-5; D gene uncertain. Germline V gives CDR1 MNHEY, CDR2 SVGEGT. This CDR3 spans 15 amino acids. The V and J ends lost 2 bases and 0 bases respectively, with 8 bases between them. The CDR3 DNA is TGTGCCAGCAGTTACAGCTCGCTTAGCAATCAGCCCCAGCATTTT. It is translated as CASSYSSLSNQPQHF.

This clone has only one observation. V and J are TRBV7-2 and TRBJ1-5; D is undetermined. Germline-derived CDR1 and CDR2 are SGHTA and FQGNSA. CDR3 size: 15 residues. The germline V and J ends were trimmed by 5 bases and 6 bases, with 17 bases remaining between them. The CDR3 region is CASSVHKGRGQPQHF. In DNA, the CDR3 is TGTGCCAGCAGCGTCCACAAAGGTCGGGGTCAGCCCCAGCATTTT.

The V gene is TRBV20-1, the J gene TRBJ1-5; D remains unclear. The germline CDR1 and CDR2 sequences are DFQATT and SNEGSKA (reference sequence). The germline V and J ends were trimmed by 3 bases and 11 bases, with 11 bases remaining between them. The CDR3 is 11 amino acids. DNA for the CDR3: TGCAGTGCTAGGGTAAGGGAGGCCCAGCATTTT. As protein: CSARVREAQHF.

This clone occurred many times. This chain uses TRBV28 with TRBJ1-1; TRBD1 might be the D (5 bases). The CDR3 is 14 amino acids. The ends were cut back, 8 bases at V and 2 bases at J, with 15 bases in the middle. Germline-derived CDR1 and CDR2 are MDHEN and SYDVKM. Here the CDR3 reads CASGGWTVNTEAFF. The CDR3, as DNA: TGTGCCAGCGGGGGGTGGACTGTTAACACTGAAGCTTTCTTT.

This chain uses TRBV27 with TRBJ2-2; unclear D gene. From germline, CDR1 is MNHEY and CDR2 SMNVEV (reference sequence). The CDR3 loop spans 13 amino acids. Trimming left V 0 bases short and J 8 bases short, with 7 bases between. CDR3 amino acids: CASSLSGSGELFF. The CDR3 nucleotides read TGTGCCAGCAGTTTATCGGGCTCGGGGGAGCTGTTTTTT.

This chain uses TRBV28 with TRBJ1-2, with D maybe TRBD1 (6 bases). The CDR3 covers 13 residues. The germline CDR1 and CDR2 sequences are MDHEN and SYDVKM. The V end lost 5 bases, the J end lost 2 bases, and 9 bases lay between the germline ends. CDR3 loop: CASSPGANYGYTF. The CDR3 DNA reads as TGTGCCAGCAGTCCAGGGGCCAACTATGGCTACACCTTC.

The CDR3 loop is CASSHGNRAPHF. CDR3 nucleotides: TGTGCCAGCAGTCACGGGAACAGGGCGCCGCATTTT. The J gene is TRBJ1-5, the V gene TRBV12-3 or TRBV12-4; perhaps TRBD1 as D (6 bases). The germline V and J ends were trimmed by 5 bases and 15 bases, with 17 bases remaining between them. The CDR3 totals 12 residues.

In its sample, this clone was seen many times. The chain couples TRBV5-1 to TRBJ2-7; 12 bases are a match to TRBD1. J was trimmed by 7 bases and V by 3 bases; bases with no gene match: 8. The germline V gene has CDR1 SGHRS and CDR2 YFSETQ. This CDR3 region has 15 residues. CDR3 protein: CASSWAGTGGKEQYF. The CDR3 DNA reads as TGCGCCAGCAGCTGGGCCGGGACAGGGGGCAAGGAGCAGTACTTC.

This clone was picked up a small number of times. This chain links TRBV6-5 with TRBJ2-1; D is perhaps TRBD2 (6 bases). V lost 2 bases, J lost 4 bases, and 9 bases lay in between. Germline values: CDR1 MNHEY, CDR2 SVGAGI. The CDR3 runs to 14 residues. Here the CDR3 reads CASSYTSSYNEQFF. In DNA form, the CDR3 reads TGTGCCAGCAGTTACACTAGCAGTTACAATGAGCAGTTCTTC.

In this sample, this clone turned up once. The rearrangement links TRBV19 to TRBJ2-1; 10 positions match TRBD2. V lost 5 bases, J lost 1 base, and 8 bases stayed unmatched. This CDR3 is 17 amino acids long. Germline V gene data show CDR1 as LNHDA and CDR2 as SQIVND (reference sequence). CDR3 sequence: CASSERTSGHSYNEQFF. In nucleotides, the CDR3 is TGTGCCAGTAGTGAACGGACTAGCGGTCATTCCTACAATGAGCAGTTCTTC.